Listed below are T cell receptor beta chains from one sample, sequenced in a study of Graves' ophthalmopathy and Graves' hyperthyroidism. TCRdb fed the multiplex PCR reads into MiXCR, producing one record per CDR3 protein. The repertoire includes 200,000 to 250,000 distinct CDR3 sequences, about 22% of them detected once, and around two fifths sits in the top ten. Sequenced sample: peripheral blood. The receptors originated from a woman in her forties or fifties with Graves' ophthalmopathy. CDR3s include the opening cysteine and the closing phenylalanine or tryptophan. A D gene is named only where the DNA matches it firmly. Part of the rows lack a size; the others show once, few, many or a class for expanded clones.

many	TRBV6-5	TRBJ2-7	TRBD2	TGTGCCAGCAGTTACTCTTGGACTAGCAGCTACGAGCAGTACTTC	CASSYSWTSSYEQYF
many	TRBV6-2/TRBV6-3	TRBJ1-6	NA	TGTGCCAGCAGTTTACAGGTGGATTCTTCACCCCTCCACTTT	CASSLQVDSSPLHF
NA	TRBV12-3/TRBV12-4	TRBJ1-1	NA	TGTGCCAGCAGTCGACCCGAGGGCAGGGAGAGGAACACTGAAGCTTTCTTT	CASSRPEGRERNTEAFF
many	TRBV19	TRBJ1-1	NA	TGTGCCAGCAACACGCGGGGGGGAAACACTGAAGCTTTCTTT	CASNTRGGNTEAFF
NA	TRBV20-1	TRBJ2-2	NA	TGCAGTGCTAGTGGTGTGGTTCGCGCCGGGGAGCTGTCTTTT	CSASGVVRAGELSF
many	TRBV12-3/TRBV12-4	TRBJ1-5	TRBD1	TGTGCCAGCAGTTTAGGGCAGGGGGTATTAAGCAATCAGCCCCAGCATTTT	CASSLGQGVLSNQPQHF
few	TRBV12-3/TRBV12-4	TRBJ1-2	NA	TGTGCCAGCAGTCACCGACGGAGCCGCTATGGCTACACCTTC	CASSHRRSRYGYTF
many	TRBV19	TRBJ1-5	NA	TGTGCCAGTAGTCGGACAGTCAATCAGCCCCAGCATTTT	CASSRTVNQPQHF
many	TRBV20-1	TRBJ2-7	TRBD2	TGCAGTGCCGGAGCCCCAAGGACTAGCGGGGCCTACGAGCAGTACTTC	CSAGAPRTSGAYEQYF
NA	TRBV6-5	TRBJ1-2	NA	TGTGCCAGCAGTTTAGACGGATACTATGGCTACACCTTC	CASSLDGYYGYTF